These 8 T cell receptor beta chains were all obtained from the same sample, sequenced in a study of blood T cell repertoires in COVID-19. Profiling relied on immunoSEQ multiplex PCR, and the TCRdb table lists in-frame clones only, not all of them. This table holds 100,000 to 150,000 clones, about 79% found once. Sequenced material: peripheral blood. The receptor set was obtained from a woman in her 70s with acute or convalescent COVID-19.

This clone has more than one count but fewer than ten. CDR3 nucleotides: TGTGCCAGCAGTGGCAGGGCCGTGAGTAACTCACCCCTCCACTTT. This encodes CASSGRAVSNSPLHF. The gene calls are TRBV2 and TRBJ1-6; a weak D match, TRBD1 (5 bases). The CDR3 contains 15 residues. The germline V and J ends were trimmed by 4 bases and 10 bases, with 17 bases remaining between them. Germline V gives CDR1 SNHLY, CDR2 FYNNEI. Complete variable domain (other parts from reference TRBV2 and TRBJ1-6): EPEVTQTPSHQVTQMGQEVILRCVPISNHLYFYWYRQILGQKVEFLVSFYNNEISEKSEIFDDQFSVERPDGSNFTLKIRSTKLEDSAMYFCASSGRAVSNSPLHFGNGTRLTVT.

This chain connects TRBV4-3 to TRBJ1-2; TRBD1 is a possible D gene (5 bases). Germline V gene data show CDR1 as LGHNA and CDR2 as YSLEER. The CDR3 totals 15 residues. Trimming took off 1 base at V and 3 bases at J, with 12 bases between the two ends. The CDR3 region has the DNA TGCGCCAGCAGCCAAGGCAGGGTTGTGGACTATGGCTACACCTTC. Translation: CASSQGRVVDYGYTF.

The chain combines TRBV6-5 with TRBJ2-3; TRBD1 might be the D (6 bases). The CDR3 sequence is 13 residues long. Looked up from germline, CDR1 is MNHEY and CDR2 is SVGAGI. V was trimmed by 4 bases and J by 3 bases, leaving 8 bases between them. The CDR3 DNA reads as TGTGCCAGCAGTTCACAGGGAACAGATACGCAGTATTTT. Protein: CASSSQGTDTQYF.

The chain has TRBV6-5 and TRBJ1-2, with TRBD1 as a possible D gene (6 bases). The V and J ends lost 6 bases and 8 bases respectively, with 19 bases between them. CDR1 MNHEY and CDR2 SVGAGI come from the germline V gene. The CDR3 length is 14 residues. CDR3 DNA: TGTGCCAGCAGAACAACAGGGACCCTTTTGGGCTACACCTTC. This encodes CASRTTGTLLGYTF.

The chain joins TRBV19 to TRBJ1-2; possible D gene TRBD1, 6 bases. Germline V gene sequence: CDR1 LNHDA, CDR2 SQIVND (reference sequence). V lost 6 bases to trimming and J lost 4 bases, with 21 bases between them. CDR3 size: 16 residues. CDR3 sequence: CASSRDGGPGGYGYTF. The CDR3 coding sequence is TGTGCCAGTAGCCGGGATGGGGGCCCGGGGGGCTATGGCTACACCTTC.

The V gene is TRBV6-2 or TRBV6-3, the J gene TRBJ2-1; 7 nucleotides align to TRBD1. The CDR3 contains 15 residues. J was trimmed by 7 bases and V by 2 bases; bases with no gene match: 8. Germline CDR1 and CDR2: MNHEY and SVGEGT. CDR3 nucleotide sequence: TGTGCCAGCAGTTACAGGGGGCAACTTGGGAATGAGCAGTTCTTC. The encoded protein is CASSYRGQLGNEQFF.

The chain joins TRBV5-1 to TRBJ2-3, with a tentative D call TRBD1 (5 bases). Germline V gene lookup returns CDR1 SGHRS and CDR2 YFSETQ. The length of the CDR3 is 13 residues. Trimming took 4 bases from V and 5 from J, leaving 11 bases between them. CDR3: CASSPQGIDTQYF. The DNA of the CDR3 is TGCGCCAGCAGCCCCCAGGGAATAGATACGCAGTATTTT.

The V call is TRBV2, the J call TRBJ2-3; weak D call: TRBD1 (6 bases). This CDR3 is built from 14 residues. V lost 9 bases, J lost 0 bases, and 13 bases lay in between. Germline-derived CDR1 and CDR2 are SNHLY and FYNNEI. The CDR3, as DNA: TGTGCCAGTGTACAGGGAGCTAGCACAGATACGCAGTATTTT. It encodes CASVQGASTDTQYF.